This entry is about one T cell receptor beta chain. Through a sample-barcoded 5' primer and a J-beta primer mix, a second PCR was run for about 6 to 12 cycles. TCRdb reprocessed the 5' RACE reads via MiXCR and lists one record per CDR3 protein. The repertoire includes about 650,000 distinct CDR3 sequences, approximately 29% of them detected once, and 15% to 19% sits in the top ten. The data originate from a study of blood T cells in healthy people across ages. Looked up from germline, CDR1 is SNHLY and CDR2 is FYNNEI. The length of the CDR3 is 14 residues. V dropped 7 bases and J dropped 0 bases, with 12 bases sitting between them.

The sample taken for sequencing was blood. This sequence was found in a woman of 80 years or more in good health. The V gene is TRBV2, the J gene TRBJ2-5; the D gene is possibly TRBD1 (6 bases). CDR3 sequence reads: CASTLQGNQETQYF. The CDR3 nucleotides are TGTGCCAGCACCTTACAGGGAAACCAAGAGACCCAGTACTTC.